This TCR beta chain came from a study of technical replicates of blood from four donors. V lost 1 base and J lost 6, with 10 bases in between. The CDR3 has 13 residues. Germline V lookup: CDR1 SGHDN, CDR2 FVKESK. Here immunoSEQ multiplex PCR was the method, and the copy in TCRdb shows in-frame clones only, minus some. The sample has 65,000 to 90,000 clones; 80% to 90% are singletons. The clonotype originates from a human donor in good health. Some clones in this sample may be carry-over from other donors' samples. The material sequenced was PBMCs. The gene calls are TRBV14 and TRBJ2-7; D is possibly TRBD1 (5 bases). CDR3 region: CASSQGSGAEQYF. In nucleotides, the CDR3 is TGTGCCAGCAGCCAAGGGTCTGGGGCCGAGCAGTACTTC.